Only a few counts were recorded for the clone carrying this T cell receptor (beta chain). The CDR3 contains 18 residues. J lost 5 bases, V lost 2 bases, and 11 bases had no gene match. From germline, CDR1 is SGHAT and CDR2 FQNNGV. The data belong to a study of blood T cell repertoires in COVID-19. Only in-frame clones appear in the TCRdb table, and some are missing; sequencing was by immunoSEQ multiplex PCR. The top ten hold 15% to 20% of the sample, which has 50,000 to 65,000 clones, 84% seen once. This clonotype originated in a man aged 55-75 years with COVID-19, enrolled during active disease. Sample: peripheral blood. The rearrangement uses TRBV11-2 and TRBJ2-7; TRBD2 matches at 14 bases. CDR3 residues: CASSLPGLAGVGSDEQYF. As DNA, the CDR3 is TGTGCCAGCAGCTTACCGGGACTAGCGGGAGTGGGGTCAGACGAGCAGTACTTC.